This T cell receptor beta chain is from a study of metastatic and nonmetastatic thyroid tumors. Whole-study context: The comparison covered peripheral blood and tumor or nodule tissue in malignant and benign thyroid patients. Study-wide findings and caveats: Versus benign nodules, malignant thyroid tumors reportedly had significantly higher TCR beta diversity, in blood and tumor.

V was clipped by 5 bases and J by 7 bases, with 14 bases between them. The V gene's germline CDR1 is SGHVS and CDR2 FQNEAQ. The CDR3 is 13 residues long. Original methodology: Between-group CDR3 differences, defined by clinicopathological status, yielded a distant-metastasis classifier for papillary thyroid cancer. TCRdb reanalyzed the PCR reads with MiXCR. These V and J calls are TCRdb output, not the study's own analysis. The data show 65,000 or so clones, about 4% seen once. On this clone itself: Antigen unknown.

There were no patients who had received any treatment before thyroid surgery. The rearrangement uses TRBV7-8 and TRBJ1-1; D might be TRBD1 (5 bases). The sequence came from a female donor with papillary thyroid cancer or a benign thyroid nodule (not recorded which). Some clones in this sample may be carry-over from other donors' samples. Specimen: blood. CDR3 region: CASSVPGRGEAFF. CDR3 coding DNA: TGTGCCAGCAGCGTCCCAGGGAGGGGTGAAGCTTTCTTT.